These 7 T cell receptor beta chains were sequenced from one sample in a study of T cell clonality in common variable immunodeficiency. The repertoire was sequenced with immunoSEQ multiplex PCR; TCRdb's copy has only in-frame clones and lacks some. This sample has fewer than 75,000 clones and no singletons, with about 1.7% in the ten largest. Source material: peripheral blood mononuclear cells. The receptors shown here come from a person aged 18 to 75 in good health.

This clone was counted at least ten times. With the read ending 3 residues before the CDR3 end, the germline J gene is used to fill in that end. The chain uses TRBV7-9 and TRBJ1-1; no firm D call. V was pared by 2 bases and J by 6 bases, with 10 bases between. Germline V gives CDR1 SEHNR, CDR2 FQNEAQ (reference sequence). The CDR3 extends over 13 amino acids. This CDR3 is CASSLIGSSEAFF. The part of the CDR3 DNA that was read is TGTGCCAGCAGCTTAATAGGGTCGTCTGAA.

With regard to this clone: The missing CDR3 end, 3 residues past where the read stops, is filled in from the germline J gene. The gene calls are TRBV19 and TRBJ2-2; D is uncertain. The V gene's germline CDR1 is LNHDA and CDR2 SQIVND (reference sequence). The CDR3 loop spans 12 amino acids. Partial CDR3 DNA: TGTGCCAGTAGTATAGATCGGCGGCGG. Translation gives CASSIDRRR. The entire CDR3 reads CASSIDRRRLFF.

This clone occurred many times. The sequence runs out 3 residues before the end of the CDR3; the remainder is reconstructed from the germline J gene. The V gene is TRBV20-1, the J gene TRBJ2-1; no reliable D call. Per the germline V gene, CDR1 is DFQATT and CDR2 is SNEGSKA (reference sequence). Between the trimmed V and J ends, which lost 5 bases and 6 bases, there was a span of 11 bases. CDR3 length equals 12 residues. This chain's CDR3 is CSAPAALNEQFF. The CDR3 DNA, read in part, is TGCAGTGCTCCCGCGGCTCTCAATGAG.

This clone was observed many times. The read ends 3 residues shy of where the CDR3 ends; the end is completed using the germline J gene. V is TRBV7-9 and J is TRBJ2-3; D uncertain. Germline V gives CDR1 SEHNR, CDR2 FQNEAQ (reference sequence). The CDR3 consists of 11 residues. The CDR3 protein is CARSLPDTQYF. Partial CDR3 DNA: TGTGCTCGCAGCCTCCCGGATACG.

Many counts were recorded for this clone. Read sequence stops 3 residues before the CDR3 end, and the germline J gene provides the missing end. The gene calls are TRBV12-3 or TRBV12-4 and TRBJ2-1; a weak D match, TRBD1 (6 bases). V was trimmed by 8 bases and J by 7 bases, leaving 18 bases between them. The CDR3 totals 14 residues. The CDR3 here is CASEWATGRNEQFF. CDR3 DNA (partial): TGTGCCAGCGAGTGGGCCACAGGGCGGAATGAG.

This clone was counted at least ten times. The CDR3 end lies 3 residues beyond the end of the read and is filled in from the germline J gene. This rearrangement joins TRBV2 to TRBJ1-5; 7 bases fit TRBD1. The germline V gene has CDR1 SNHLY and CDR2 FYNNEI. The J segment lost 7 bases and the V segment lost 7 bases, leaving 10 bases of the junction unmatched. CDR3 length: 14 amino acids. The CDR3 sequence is CASNVQGSRQPQHF. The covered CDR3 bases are TGTGCCAGCAATGTACAGGGGTCTAGGCAGCCC.

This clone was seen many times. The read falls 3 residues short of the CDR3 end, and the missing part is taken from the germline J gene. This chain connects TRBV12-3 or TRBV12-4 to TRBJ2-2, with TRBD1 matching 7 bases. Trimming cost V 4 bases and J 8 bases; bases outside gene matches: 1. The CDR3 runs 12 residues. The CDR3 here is CASSYRGGELFF. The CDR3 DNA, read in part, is TGTGCCAGCAGTTACAGGGGAGGGGAG.